This T cell receptor (beta chain) is drawn from a study of blood T cell repertoires in COVID-19 (dated by TCRdb to 2020 to 2022). With regard to the full study: Samples from collaborators originated in the United States, Italy and Spain and spanned both the acute and convalescent phases of COVID-19. The prospective study material was composed of cDNA or gDNA derived from T cells, B-cell-depleted T cells, or PBMCs. Subjects who had been exposed to COVID-19, were actively infected with it, or had recovered from it provided the deeply sampled blood TCRbeta repertoires that made up the dataset. The repertoires were released in a freely available public database meant as a resource for research on the immune response to SARS-CoV-2. Samples were obtained from the ongoing ImmuneRACE study (first 160 participants) and from over 1,000 subjects provided by 6 global collaborators. Nearly every sample came with metadata listing a de-identified subject ID, COVID-19 status, age in years and sex. Where available, HLA class I and class II types were taken from metadata supplied by the sample provider and were not determined by assay-based typing. What the research found in general, with its limitations: The quantity of clinical and demographic metadata differed by source and by participant and was supplied without curation.

The immunoSEQ Assay, a bias-controlled multiplex PCR, was used to amplify TCRbeta CDR3 regions from genomic DNA. The original pipeline was this. The number of nucleated cells in each sample was estimated by amplification of reference gene primers within the assay. To quantify the absolute abundance of each unique TCRbeta CDR3 rearrangement, sequence reads were collapsed and filtered. For each sample, productive Simpson clonality was calculated as the square root of Simpson's diversity index across productive rearrangements. TCRdb limited this immuneACCESS table to in-frame rearrangements with V and J called. A share of clones is missing; checked studies link under half to unresolved V genes, and the rest is unexplained. The V and J calls and clone size are taken from that table; D and trimming were inferred from the DNA. The sample includes 90,000 to 120,000 clones, with 85% to 90% observed a single time. About 16% of the sample is taken by the ten largest.

Collaborating institutions collected whole blood in K2EDTA tubes following their own protocols. For TCRbeta analysis, collaborators shipped samples as frozen whole blood, isolated PBMCs, or DNA extracted from either of those sample types. This clone was detected only once. Its antigen remains undetermined. Qualities for individual bases were not recorded, and no much larger clone is one base off. Its CDR3 holds 14 amino acids, cysteine through phenylalanine. Only CDR3 DNA remains: 42 bases, in frame from the first base. Trimming at the junction amounts to 4 bases on V and 7 bases on J, and the germline ends lie 13 bases apart. The germline V gene encodes CDR1 KGHDR and CDR2 SFDVKD.

The clonotype was recovered from a man in his forties or fifties with acute or convalescent COVID-19. The chain is assembled from TRBV24-1 and TRBJ1-5, and perhaps TRBD1 as D gene, on 5 matching bases. Sequencing was done on a sample of peripheral blood. The CDR3 region has the sequence CATSEPGLGQPQHF. The DNA sequence reads TGTGCCACCAGTGAACCAGGGTTGGGGCAGCCCCAGCATTTT.